This T cell receptor beta chain was recorded in a study of blood T cells in healthy people across ages. Broader study findings: Underestimates were what the diversity estimates from one million T cells were considered to be. Older individuals had lower TCR beta diversity per million T cells (the decline was roughly linear). Naive CD4+ cell counts and diversity both ran higher in long-lived than in aged donors.

Combining a sample-barcoded 5' primer with a J-beta primer mix, a second PCR ran for roughly 6 to 12 cycles. Using its own MiXCR run on the 5' RACE reads, TCRdb lists one record per CDR3 protein. The repertoire has roughly 1,500,000 distinct CDR3 sequences, 42% of them found once; the top ten carry 7.9%. Caucasian individuals from Russia who were healthy and aged roughly 6 to 95 acted as donors. This CDR3 is 13 amino acids long. Looked up from germline, CDR1 is MNHEY and CDR2 is SVGAGI. With respect to this clonotype: What it recognizes is unknown.

This clonotype was obtained from a woman aged 18-29 years in good health. Sequenced: blood. The J gene is TRBJ2-5, the V gene TRBV6-5, with 7 bases that match TRBD1. The J call could be wrong; TRBJ2-7 is a better fit for the DNA end. In DNA, the CDR3 is TGTGCCAGCAGCAGGACAGGCCTGACCGAGCAGTACTTC. Protein: CASSRTGLTEQYF.